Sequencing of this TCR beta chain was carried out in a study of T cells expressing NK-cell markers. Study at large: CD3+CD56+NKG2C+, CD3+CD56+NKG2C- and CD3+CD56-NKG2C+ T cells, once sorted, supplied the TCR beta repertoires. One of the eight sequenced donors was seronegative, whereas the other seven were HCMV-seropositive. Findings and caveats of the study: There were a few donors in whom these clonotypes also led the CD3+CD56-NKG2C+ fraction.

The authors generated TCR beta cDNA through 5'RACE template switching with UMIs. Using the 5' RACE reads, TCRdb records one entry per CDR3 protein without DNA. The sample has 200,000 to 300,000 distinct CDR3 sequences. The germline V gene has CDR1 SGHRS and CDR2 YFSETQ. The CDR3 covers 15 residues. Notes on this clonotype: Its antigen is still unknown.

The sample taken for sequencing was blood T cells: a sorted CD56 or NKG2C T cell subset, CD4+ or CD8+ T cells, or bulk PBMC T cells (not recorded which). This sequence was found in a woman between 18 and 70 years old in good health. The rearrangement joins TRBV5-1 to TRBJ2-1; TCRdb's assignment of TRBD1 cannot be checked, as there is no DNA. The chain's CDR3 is CASSLDRAGGNEQFF.